This T cell receptor (beta chain) was captured by sequencing in a study of cytomegalovirus exposure and HLA in healthy donors. The CDR3 runs to 14 residues. With V trimmed by 6 bases and J by 4 bases, 8 bases remained unmatched. Germline CDR1 reads SQVTM; CDR2 reads ANQGSEA. This clone was seen a few times. Use of 60 Vbeta and 13 Jbeta primers characterized the PCR. Using immunoSEQ multiplex PCR, the repertoire was profiled, and TCRdb retains in-frame clones only, with some absent. The table includes 150,000 to 200,000 clones, approximately 72% detected once. The sequenced sample was PBMCs. The chain carries TRBV29-1 and TRBJ2-1; 8 bases fit TRBD2. The origin of this receptor is a female donor in good health and CMV-seronegative. The DNA for the CDR3 is TGCAGCGTGTCCGAAGCGGGGGATTACAATGAGCAGTTCTTC. The encoded protein is CSVSEAGDYNEQFF.